Listed here is a single T cell receptor (beta chain). CDR1 DFQATT and CDR2 SNEGSKA come from the germline V gene (reference sequence). This CDR3 region has 16 residues. The V gene lost 5 bases and the J gene lost 6 bases, with 25 bases spanning the gap. There were TCR beta CDR3 regions amplified from RNA transcripts. The TCR CDR3 was amplified in a first-round RT-PCR using the HTBI primer set. Each CDR3 protein gets one entry after TCRdb re-called the multiplex PCR reads with MiXCR. The data contain approximately 370,000 distinct CDR3 sequences, 15% of them singletons. The data were obtained in a study of T cells in Graves' hyperthyroidism and ophthalmopathy. Looking at the study overall: Staff took peripheral blood when the initial diagnosis was made, before any treatment began.

The rearrangement uses TRBV20-1 and TRBJ1-2; D is unresolved. The sequenced sample was blood. This sequence originates from a woman in her 30s with Graves' hyperthyroidism. The CDR3: CSAQNTVFSFLDGYTF. CDR3 sequence (DNA): TGCAGTGCTCAAAATACGGTTTTCTCTTTTCTGGATGGCTACACCTTC.